The following is a T cell receptor (beta chain) sequence with its context. The source of the sample is a study of blood T cell repertoires in COVID-19. The wider study: Sources were T cells, B-cell-depleted T cells, or PBMCs; the material itself was cDNA or gDNA.

Per the original methods: Estimated nucleated cell counts came from reference gene primer amplification. The data were produced by immunoSEQ multiplex PCR, yet TCRdb's version contains in-frame clones alone and is incomplete. That table is the source of V, J and clone size, and D and trimming were worked out from the DNA. This table has about 240,000 clones, more than 75% appearing once. The origin of this receptor is an older woman with active or convalescent COVID-19. Sequencing was carried out using peripheral blood.

CDR3 protein: CASSQNREFDYGYTF. CDR3 in DNA: TGTGCCAGCAGCCAGAACAGGGAGTTTGACTATGGCTACACCTTC. This chain connects TRBV13 to TRBJ1-2; tentative D call: TRBD1 (6 bases). The CDR3 sequence is 15 residues long. Trimming removed 5 bases from V and 3 bases from J, with 16 bases in between. Germline CDR1 reads PRHDT; CDR2 reads FYEKMQ (reference sequence).